Detailed here is one T cell receptor (beta chain). Original handling: Estimated nucleated cell counts came from reference gene primer amplification. Libraries were prepared by immunoSEQ multiplex PCR; TCRdb keeps only in-frame clonotypes and omits some of them. That table is the source of V, J and clone size, and D and trimming were worked out from the DNA. The sample shows 200,000 to 250,000 clones, 75% to 85% of them seen only once. This specimen comes from a study of blood T cell repertoires in COVID-19. Study-level information: Samples came from the United States, Italy and Spain, spanning acute and convalescent COVID-19. Sources were T cells, B-cell-depleted T cells, or PBMCs; the material itself was cDNA or gDNA.

While infection was still active, Seattle patients were enrolled and then followed longitudinally. CDR1 is GTSNPN, CDR2 SVGIG, per germline (reference sequence). The ends lost 3 bases at V and 4 bases at J; junction bases unmatched: 7. CDR3 length: 15 amino acids. The chain uses TRBV30 and TRBJ2-7, with 12 nucleotides matching TRBD1. Sequencing used peripheral blood. This TCR derives from a woman older than 75 with COVID-19, enrolled during active disease. The CDR3 region has the DNA TGTGCCTGGAGAACGGGACAGGGGGCTAGGTACGAGCAGTACTTC. This sequence encodes CAWRTGQGARYEQYF.